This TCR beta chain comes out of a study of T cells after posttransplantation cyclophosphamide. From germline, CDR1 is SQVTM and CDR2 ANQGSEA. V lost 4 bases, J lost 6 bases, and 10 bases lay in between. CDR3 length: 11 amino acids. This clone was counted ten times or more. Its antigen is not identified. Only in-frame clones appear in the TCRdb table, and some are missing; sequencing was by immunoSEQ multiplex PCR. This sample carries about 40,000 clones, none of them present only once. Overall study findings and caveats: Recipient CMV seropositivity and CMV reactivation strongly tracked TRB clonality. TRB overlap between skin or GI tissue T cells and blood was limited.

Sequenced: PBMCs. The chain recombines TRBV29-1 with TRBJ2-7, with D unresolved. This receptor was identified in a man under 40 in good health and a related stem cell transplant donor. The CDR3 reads CSVGSPGEQYF. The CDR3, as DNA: TGCAGCGTTGGCTCCCCAGGCGAGCAGTACTTC.